A selection of T cell receptor beta chains follows, all from one sample in a study of cytomegalovirus exposure and HLA in healthy donors. TCRdb keeps only in-frame clones here, not all; method: immunoSEQ multiplex PCR. This sample contains around 71,000 clones. Sequencing input: PBMCs. These receptors came from a woman younger than 45 in good health and CMV-seronegative. Each CDR3 is given with its conserved first and last residue. The D gene is left open where the match is weak.

J: TRBJ2-7
D: NA
V: TRBV7-8
DNA: TGTGCCAGCAGCTTTTCCCCCGGGGGGCTATCAACCTACGAGCAGTACTTC
CDR3: CASSFSPGGLSTYEQYF

J: TRBJ1-2
D: NA
V: TRBV4-1
DNA: TGCGCCAGCAGCCAAGAAAGGAGAGTATTTTCGGGCTACACCTTC
CDR3: CASSQERRVFSGYTF

J: TRBJ2-1
D: NA
V: TRBV28
DNA: TGTGCCAGCAGGATATCGACGGGAGAGCAGTTCTTC
CDR3: CASRISTGEQFF

J: TRBJ1-1
D: NA
V: TRBV28
DNA: TGTGCCAGCAGTTTACAGTCTGAAGCTTTCTTT
CDR3: CASSLQSEAFF

J: TRBJ2-7
D: NA
V: TRBV5-6
DNA: TGTGCCAGCAGCTGGGGGACCAGACAGGTAAGCCCCTACGAGCAGTACTTC
CDR3: CASSWGTRQVSPYEQYF

J: TRBJ1-2
D: TRBD1
V: TRBV27
DNA: TGTGCCAGCAGGATCGGACAGGGGGGAGGCTACACCTTC
CDR3: CASRIGQGGGYTF

J: TRBJ2-7
D: TRBD1
V: TRBV5-1
DNA: TGCGCCAGCAGCCCACCAGGGACAGGGGGTTACTCCGAGCAGTACTTC
CDR3: CASSPPGTGGYSEQYF

J: TRBJ1-5
D: NA
V: TRBV4-1
DNA: TGCGCCAGCAGCCCGGGGGTAGGGGCCCATCAGCCCCAGCATTTT
CDR3: CASSPGVGAHQPQHF

J: TRBJ1-2
D: TRBD1
V: TRBV5-4
DNA: TGTGCCAGCAGCCCTCCCGGACAGGGTGAGGGCTACACCTTC
CDR3: CASSPPGQGEGYTF

J: TRBJ2-3
D: TRBD2
V: TRBV4-2
DNA: TGTGCCAGCAGCCAAGACTGGGCTAGCGGGAGGGCGGATACAGATACGCAGTATTTT
CDR3: CASSQDWASGRADTDTQYF